Presented here are 26 T cell receptor beta chains from one specimen sequenced in a study of T-cell memory formation after mild COVID-19. TCRdb processed the 5' RACE reads anew with MiXCR; each CDR3 protein has one entry. The sample contains 340,000 or so distinct CDR3 sequences, around 13% of which appear only once. The sample was PBMCs or a T cell subset sorted from them (not recorded which). The receptors come from a man younger than 35 who had mild COVID-19 (a few samples of this study predate the infection). Cell type and time point are not known.

The V gene is TRBV20-1, the J gene TRBJ2-1, with 9 bases lining up with TRBD1. CDR1 is DFQATT, CDR2 SNEGSKA, per germline (reference sequence). This CDR3 comprises 11 residues. The junction had 6 bases not matched to a gene; V was cut back by 5 bases and J by 13 bases. CDR3: CSAYRTGDQFF. CDR3 DNA: TGCAGTGCTTATAGGACAGGGGACCAGTTCTTC.

The chain uses TRBV9 and TRBJ2-1; no clear D gene. The V end lost 0 bases, the J end lost 0 bases, and 7 bases lay between the germline ends. Germline V gene sequence: CDR1 SGDLS, CDR2 YYNGEE. This CDR3 spans 15 amino acids. CDR3 bases: TGTGCCAGCAGCGTAGTTGGTAGCTCCTACAATGAGCAGTTCTTC. The encoded protein is CASSVVGSSYNEQFF.

This clonotype was picked up a small number of times. This chain connects TRBV7-8 to TRBJ2-6; no reliable D call. Trimming took 4 bases from V and 4 from J, leaving 23 bases between them. The CDR3 runs 19 residues. The germline V gene encodes CDR1 SGHVS and CDR2 FQNEAQ. This CDR3 is CASSWVQVLARSGANVLTF. The CDR3 DNA follows: TGTGCCAGCAGCTGGGTGCAGGTGTTAGCAAGGTCCGGGGCCAACGTCCTGACTTTC.

The table lists this clonotype with a count of one. The CDR3 DNA is TGTGCCAGCAGCCTTCGGACAGTGGGAGGCTACACCTTC. Its protein is CASSLRTVGGYTF. The chain has TRBV7-2 and TRBJ1-2, with D perhaps matching TRBD1 (6 bases). V lost 5 bases and J lost 8, with 15 bases in between. In germline, CDR1 is SGHTA, CDR2 FQGNSA. The CDR3 spans 13 residues.

This clonotype was found once. The chain combines TRBV14 with TRBJ2-7; D not certain. Looked up from germline, CDR1 is SGHDN and CDR2 is FVKESK. The CDR3 length is 15 residues. V was cut by 0 bases and J by 2 bases, with 11 bases left in between. The CDR3 sequence is CASSQDRIGPYEQYF. CDR3 bases: TGTGCCAGCAGCCAAGATAGAATCGGCCCCTACGAGCAGTACTTC. The entire variable domain, with the rest obtained from reference TRBV14 and TRBJ2-7, is as follows: EAGVTQFPSHSVIEKGQTVTLRCDPISGHDNLYWYRRVMGKEIKFLLHFVKESKQDESGMPNNRFLAERTGGTYSTLKVQPAELEDSGVYFCASSQDRIGPYEQYFGPGTRLTVT.

This clonotype was picked up a small number of times. The J gene is TRBJ2-5, the V gene TRBV7-9; TRBD2 matches at 10 bases. J was trimmed by 4 bases and V by 5 bases; bases with no gene match: 7. This CDR3 contains 15 residues. CDR1 and CDR2 (germline): SEHNR, FQNEAQ (reference sequence). DNA for the CDR3: TGTGCCAGCAGCAGAAGCGGGGGGGCCCCAGAGACCCAGTACTTC. Protein sequence: CASSRSGGAPETQYF.

This clonotype has just a few counts. The V gene is TRBV25-1, the J gene TRBJ2-2; D is uncertain. The V end lost 0 bases, the J end lost 0 bases, and 5 bases lay between the germline ends. The CDR3 sequence is 15 residues long. Germline lookup yields CDR1 MGHDK and CDR2 SYGVNS. CDR3 bases: TGTGCCAGCAGTGAATATGACTCGAACACCGGGGAGCTGTTTTTT. Translated, it gives CASSEYDSNTGELFF.

This chain connects TRBV28 to TRBJ2-3, with 13 bases fitting TRBD2. The germline V gene encodes CDR1 MDHEN and CDR2 SYDVKM. The CDR3 contains 16 residues. With 6 bases clipped from V and 2 bases from J, the junction kept 5 bases outside the gene matches. The CDR3 nucleotides are TGTGCCAGCAGGACGGGACTAGCGGGGCTCACAGATACGCAGTATTTT. This sequence encodes CASRTGLAGLTDTQYF.

This clonotype was counted ten times or more. V usage is TRBV4-1 and J usage is TRBJ1-1; D not certain. CDR1 and CDR2 from the germline V gene are MGHRA and YSYEKL. The CDR3 length is 14 residues. Trimming stripped 2 bases from V and 1 base from J, with 8 bases between. CDR3: CASSQPRTNTEAFF. The CDR3 DNA is TGCGCCAGCAGCCAACCCCGCACGAACACTGAAGCTTTCTTT.

This clonotype has at least ten counts. V usage is TRBV7-3 and J usage is TRBJ1-1; D gene unclear. V shed 3 bases and J shed 1 base, with 6 bases lying between them. The CDR3 is 13 residues long. Germline CDR1 is SGHTA and CDR2 is FQGTGA. The CDR3 loop reads CASSLFQNTEAFF. DNA of the CDR3: TGTGCCAGCAGCTTGTTCCAGAACACTGAAGCTTTCTTT.

The chain employs TRBV29-1 and TRBJ1-6, with D hard to call. CDR1 and CDR2 from the germline V gene are SQVTM and ANQGSEA. Trimming pared 6 bases from V and 13 bases from J, leaving 13 bases between. The length of the CDR3 is 11 residues. The DNA of the CDR3 is TGCAGCGTGTGGGGATTGTTGCCCCTCCACTTT. Protein product: CSVWGLLPLHF.

This rearrangement joins TRBV7-3 to TRBJ2-3, with D perhaps TRBD1 or TRBD2 (5 bases each). The ends were cut back, 6 bases at V and 2 bases at J, with 9 bases in the middle. Per germline, CDR1 SGHTA and CDR2 FQGTGA. This CDR3 contains 13 residues. CDR3 in DNA: TGTGCCAGCAGGTGGGGGACCACAGATACGCAGTATTTT. Translating gives CASRWGTTDTQYF.

In this sample, this clonotype turned up a few times. The chain combines TRBV7-2 with TRBJ2-5; D is ambiguous. V gave up 5 bases and J gave up 5 bases, with 15 bases separating them. There are 14 residues in the CDR3. The V gene's germline CDR1 is SGHTA and CDR2 FQGNSA. The CDR3 sequence is CASSPPRFRETQYF. CDR3 coding DNA: TGTGCCAGCAGCCCCCCGAGGTTCAGGGAGACCCAGTACTTC.

This clonotype was counted only a few times. The chain couples TRBV5-1 to TRBJ1-6, with no clear D. Germline values: CDR1 SGHRS, CDR2 YFSETQ. V was clipped by 4 bases and J by 2 bases, with 19 bases between them. CDR3 length: 18 amino acids. CDR3 in DNA: TGCGCCAGCAGCCCTAATCCCTCTGCTCAGACCTATAATTCACCCCTCCACTTT. Its protein is CASSPNPSAQTYNSPLHF.

This clonotype turned up a few times. The chain carries TRBV7-2 and TRBJ2-3; TRBD2 aligns across 11 bases. This CDR3 spans 17 amino acids. The germline V gene has CDR1 SGHTA and CDR2 FQGNSA. The trim removed 4 bases at V and 2 bases at J, leaving 8 bases unmatched. This CDR3 is CASSYPGLAETTDTQYF. The CDR3 DNA reads TGTGCCAGCAGCTACCCGGGACTAGCGGAGACCACAGATACGCAGTATTTT.

The chain uses TRBV9 and TRBJ2-1; D call uncertain. V dropped 0 bases and J dropped 7 bases, with 17 bases sitting between them. This CDR3 region has 16 residues. The germline CDR1 and CDR2 sequences are SGDLS and YYNGEE. CDR3 in amino acids: CASSVDPAKNVNEQFF. CDR3 sequence (DNA): TGTGCCAGCAGCGTAGATCCGGCTAAGAATGTAAATGAGCAGTTCTTC.

The V and J genes are TRBV7-9 and TRBJ2-7; TRBD1 matches at 9 bases. Germline loops: CDR1 SEHNR, CDR2 FQNEAQ (reference sequence). This CDR3 spans 16 amino acids. The ends lost 5 bases at V and 0 bases at J; junction bases unmatched: 8. DNA of the CDR3: TGTGCCAGCAGCCGGACAGGGGAGTTACTCTCCTACGAGCAGTACTTC. The encoded protein is CASSRTGELLSYEQYF.

The J gene is TRBJ1-1, the V gene TRBV4-1; TRBD1 agrees at 8 bases. V shed 1 base and J 11 bases; nucleotides not matched to a gene: 15. CDR1 and CDR2 from the germline V gene are MGHRA and YSYEKL. The CDR3 has 16 residues. The CDR3, as DNA: TGCGCCAGCAGCCAAGGACCTGTCCCGGGACAGGACGGGGCTTTCTTT. Translated, it gives CASSQGPVPGQDGAFF.

V usage is TRBV27 and J usage is TRBJ2-5; 9 positions match TRBD2. The CDR3 loop spans 16 amino acids. The germline gives CDR1 MNHEY, CDR2 SMNVEV (reference sequence). V lost 5 bases and J lost 5; bases outside the gene matches: 12. The CDR3 reads CASSPLAGAWWETQYF. CDR3 DNA: TGTGCCAGCAGTCCCTTAGCGGGGGCTTGGTGGGAGACCCAGTACTTC.

This clonotype was counted only a few times. The DNA of the CDR3 is TGTGCCAGCAGCTTTTCAGGCTGGGGGGAGACCCAGTACTTC. It encodes CASSFSGWGETQYF. This rearrangement joins TRBV7-2 to TRBJ2-5; possibly TRBD1 or TRBD2 for D (5 bases each). Germline values: CDR1 SGHTA, CDR2 FQGNSA. The CDR3 totals 14 residues. V was clipped by 3 bases and J by 5 bases, with 13 bases between them.

Only a few counts were recorded for this clonotype. The genes are TRBV5-1 and TRBJ2-5, with D possibly being TRBD1 or TRBD2 (5 bases each). V gave up 4 bases and J gave up 3 bases, with 13 bases separating them. The CDR3 extends over 14 amino acids. CDR1 and CDR2 from the germline V gene are SGHRS and YFSETQ. The chain's CDR3 is CASSIYGTEETQYF. The DNA for the CDR3 is TGCGCCAGCAGCATTTACGGGACGGAAGAGACCCAGTACTTC.

In this sample, this clonotype turned up a few times. The chain carries TRBV5-5 and TRBJ1-1; possibly TRBD1 for D (6 bases). This CDR3 has 14 residues. The germline V and J ends were trimmed by 2 bases and 1 base, with 9 bases remaining between them. Germline CDR1 is SGHKS and CDR2 is YYEKEE (reference sequence). As DNA, the CDR3 is TGTGCCAGCAGCTTTTGGGGGGCGAACACTGAAGCTTTCTTT. Translation: CASSFWGANTEAFF.

Only a few counts were recorded for this clonotype. The chain combines TRBV10-1 with TRBJ2-1, with TRBD1 matching 10 bases. Germline V gene sequence: CDR1 WNHNN, CDR2 SYGVQD (reference sequence). The CDR3 has 16 amino acids. V shed 2 bases, J shed 7 bases, and the junction held 8 bases outside the gene matches. CDR3 coding DNA: TGCGCCAGCAGTGAGGCGGGGACAGGGGCAAAAAATGAGCAGTTCTTC. It encodes CASSEAGTGAKNEQFF.

The sample holds a few counts of this clonotype. The V and J genes are TRBV18 and TRBJ2-2; TRBD2 aligns across 10 bases. Germline V lookup: CDR1 KGHSH, CDR2 LQKENI. The trim removed 6 bases at V and 3 bases at J, leaving 4 bases unmatched. This CDR3 has 15 amino acids. DNA of the CDR3: TGTGCCAGCTCGCTAGCGGGGGCCTACACCGGGGAGCTGTTTTTT. Translated: CASSLAGAYTGELFF.

J is TRBJ2-7 and V is TRBV4-1, with D perhaps being TRBD1 or TRBD2 (5 bases each). This CDR3 is built from 15 residues. The V and J ends lost 6 bases and 0 bases respectively, with 15 bases between them. Per germline, CDR1 MGHRA and CDR2 YSYEKL. The CDR3 loop reads CASRGVRGHSYEQYF. Written as DNA, the CDR3 is TGCGCCAGCAGGGGGGTCCGGGGCCACTCCTACGAGCAGTACTTC.

The V gene is TRBV12-3 or TRBV12-4, the J gene TRBJ2-1, with 13 bases lining up with TRBD2. Unmatched junction bases numbered 13, after V lost 9 bases and J lost 5 bases. This CDR3 contains 17 residues. CDR3 region: CASRSALLAGGNNEQFF. The CDR3 bases are TGTGCCAGTCGATCGGCCTTACTAGCGGGGGGGAACAATGAGCAGTTCTTC.